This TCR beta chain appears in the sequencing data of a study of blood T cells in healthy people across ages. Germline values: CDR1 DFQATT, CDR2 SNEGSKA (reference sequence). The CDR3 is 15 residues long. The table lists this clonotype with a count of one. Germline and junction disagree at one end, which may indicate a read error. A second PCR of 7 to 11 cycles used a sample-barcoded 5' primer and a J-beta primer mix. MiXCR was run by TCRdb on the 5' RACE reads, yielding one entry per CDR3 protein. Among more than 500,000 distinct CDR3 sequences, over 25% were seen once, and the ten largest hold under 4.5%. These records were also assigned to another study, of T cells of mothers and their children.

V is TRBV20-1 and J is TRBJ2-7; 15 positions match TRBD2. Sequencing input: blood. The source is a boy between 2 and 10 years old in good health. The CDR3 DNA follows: TGCAGTGCCACGGGACTAGCGGGGGGTACCTACGAGCAGTGCTTC. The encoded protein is CSATGLAGGTYEQCF.